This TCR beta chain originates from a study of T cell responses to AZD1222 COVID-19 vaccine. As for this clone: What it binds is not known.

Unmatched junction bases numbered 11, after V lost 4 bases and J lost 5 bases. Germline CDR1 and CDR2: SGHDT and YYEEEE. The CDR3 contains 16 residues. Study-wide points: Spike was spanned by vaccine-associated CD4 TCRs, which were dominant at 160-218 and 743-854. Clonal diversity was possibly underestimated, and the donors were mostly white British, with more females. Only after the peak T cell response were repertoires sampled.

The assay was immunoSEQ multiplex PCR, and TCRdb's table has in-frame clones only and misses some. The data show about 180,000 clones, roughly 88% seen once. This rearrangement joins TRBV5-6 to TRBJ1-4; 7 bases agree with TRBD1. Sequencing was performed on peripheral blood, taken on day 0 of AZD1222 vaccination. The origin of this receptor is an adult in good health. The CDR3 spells CASSRREGTANEKLFF. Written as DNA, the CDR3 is TGTGCCAGCAGCCGCCGGGAGGGGACAGCCAATGAAAAACTGTTTTTT.